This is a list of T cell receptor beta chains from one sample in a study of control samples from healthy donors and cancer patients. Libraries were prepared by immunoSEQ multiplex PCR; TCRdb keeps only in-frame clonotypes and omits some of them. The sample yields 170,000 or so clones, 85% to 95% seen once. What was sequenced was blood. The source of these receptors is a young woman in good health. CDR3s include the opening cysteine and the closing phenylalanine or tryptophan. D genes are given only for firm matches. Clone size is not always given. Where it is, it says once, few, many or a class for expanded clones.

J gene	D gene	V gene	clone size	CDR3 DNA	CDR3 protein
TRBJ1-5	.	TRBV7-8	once	TGTGCCAGCAGCTTAGAGGGGGGAGGACCCCGGCCCCAGCATTTT	CASSLEGGGPRPQHF
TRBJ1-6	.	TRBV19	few	TGTGCCAGTATTTCCCAGGGAAGTAATTCACCCCTCCACTTT	CASISQGSNSPLHF
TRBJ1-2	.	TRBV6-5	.	TGTGCCAGCAGTTACATGGGCCCGGGAGGCTACACCTTC	CASSYMGPGGYTF
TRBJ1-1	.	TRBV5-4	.	TGTGCCAGCAGCTTGCTGACAGGAGAAGCTTTCTTT	CASSLLTGEAFF
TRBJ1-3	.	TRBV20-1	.	TGCAGTGCTAGTCGATTAATATCACCCGGGGGGAAGGGGGATGGAAACACCATATATTTT	CSASRLISPGGKGDGNTIYF
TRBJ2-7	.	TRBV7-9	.	TGTGCCAGCAGTTTGGGGGGCCTCACCTACGAGCAGTACTTC	CASSLGGLTYEQYF
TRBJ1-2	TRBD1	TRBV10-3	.	TGTGCCATCCAAGGGGGCGAAAACTATGGCTACACCTTC	CAIQGGENYGYTF
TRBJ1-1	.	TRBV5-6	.	TGTGCCAGCAGCTTGCCAGGTCGGAACACTGAAGCTTTCTTT	CASSLPGRNTEAFF
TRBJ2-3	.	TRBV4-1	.	TGCGCCAGCAGCCCTTTGGGTCCCACCACAGATACGCAGTATTTT	CASSPLGPTTDTQYF
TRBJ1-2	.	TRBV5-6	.	TGTGCCAGCAGCTTGGATGAGGTCTATGGCTACACCTTC	CASSLDEVYGYTF
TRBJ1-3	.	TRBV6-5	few	TGTGCCAGCACCTCCCCGGGAAACACCATATATTTT	CASTSPGNTIYF
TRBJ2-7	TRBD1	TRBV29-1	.	TGCAGCGTTGATCTGAGGGGGCAGGGAGAGCAGTACTTC	CSVDLRGQGEQYF